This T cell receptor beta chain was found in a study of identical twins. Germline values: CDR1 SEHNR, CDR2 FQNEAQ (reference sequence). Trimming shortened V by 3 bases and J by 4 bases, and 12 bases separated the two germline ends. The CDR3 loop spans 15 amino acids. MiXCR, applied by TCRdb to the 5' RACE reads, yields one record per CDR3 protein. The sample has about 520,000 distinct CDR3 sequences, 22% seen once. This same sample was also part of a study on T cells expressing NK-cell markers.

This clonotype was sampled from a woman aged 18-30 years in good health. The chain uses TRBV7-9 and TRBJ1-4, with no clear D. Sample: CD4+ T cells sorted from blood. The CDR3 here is CASSFLDGVNEKLFF. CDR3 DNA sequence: TGTGCCAGCAGCTTCCTCGACGGCGTTAATGAAAAACTGTTTTTT.